The clone carrying this T cell receptor (beta chain) came up many times. With 0 bases removed from V and 1 base from J, the gap between germline ends came to 7 bases. CDR3 size: 15 residues. In germline, CDR1 is SGDLS, CDR2 YYNGEE. Building the TCR beta libraries relied on iRepertoire HTBI primers, and CDR3 regions underwent Arm-PCR. In the authors' workflow: Across samples, 50 to 65 TRBV and about 15 TRBJ segments were found. TCRdb ran MiXCR on the multiplex PCR reads and lists one entry per CDR3 protein. The V and J calls come from TCRdb's annotation, not from the publication. The sample lists approximately 380,000 distinct CDR3 sequences, about 20% occurring once. The data are from a study of regulatory T cells in long-lasting Graves disease. Time point given: persistent/refractory GD, antithyroid drugs over 5 years with positive TRAb. Extracted RNA from PBMCs served as the source of the TCR library.

Sequencing used peripheral blood mononuclear cells (PBMCs), obtained when the disease was refractory, from a patient treated with antithyroid drugs. The gene calls are TRBV9 and TRBJ2-2; tentatively, D is TRBD1 (6 bases). The TCR sequence derives from a female donor with Graves disease. The CDR3 loop is CASSVEGQNTGELFF. CDR3 bases: TGTGCCAGCAGCGTAGAGGGACAGAACACCGGGGAGCTGTTTTTT.